What follows are 2 T cell receptor beta chains derived from one specimen sequenced in a study of shared clonotypes between healthy human individuals. TCRdb keeps only in-frame clones here, not all; method: immunoSEQ multiplex PCR. The sample contains approximately 460,000 clones, over 60% of which appear only once. Sequenced input: PBMCs. Receptors originate from a woman aged 40 to 50 in good health. Some clones in this sample may be carry-over from other donors' samples.

The CDR3 nucleotides read TGTGCCAGCAACGTCCTAAACTCCTACGAGCAGTACTTC. This codes for CASNVLNSYEQYF. The chain joins TRBV5-8 to TRBJ2-7; no definite D call. The CDR3 extends over 13 amino acids. Trimming left V 6 bases short and J 0 bases short, with 10 bases between. Germline CDR1 and CDR2: SGHTS and YDEGEE.

V gene TRBV15 combines with J gene TRBJ1-5; perhaps TRBD1 as D (5 bases). Germline lookup yields CDR1 LNHNV and CDR2 YYDKDF (reference sequence). The ends were cut back, 0 bases at V and 3 bases at J, with 9 bases in the middle. CDR3 length: 15 residues. The CDR3 sequence is CATSRDAGTNQPQHF. CDR3 DNA sequence: TGTGCCACCAGCAGAGACGCCGGGACCAATCAGCCCCAGCATTTT.